This T cell receptor beta chain was captured in a study of technical replicates of blood from a few donors. This clone was observed a single time. Here immunoSEQ multiplex PCR was the method, and the copy in TCRdb shows in-frame clones only, minus some. The repertoire holds approximately 73,000 clones, with approximately 91% as singletons. The CDR3 consists of 15 residues. The V gene end was trimmed by 9 bases and the J gene end by 4 bases; junction bases not matched to a gene: 13. From germline, CDR1 is MDHEN and CDR2 SYDVKM. The sequence was collected from a human donor in good health. The chain couples TRBV28 to TRBJ2-7; 9 bases are a match to TRBD1. The sequenced material came from T cells isolated from PBMCs. The CDR3 DNA follows: TGTGCCAGTAGACCCCCCGGGACAGGGTATTACGAGCAGTACTTC. It translates to CASRPPGTGYYEQYF. The full variable domain, with the rest looked up from reference TRBV28 and TRBJ2-7, is DVKVTQSSRYLVKRTGEKVFLECVQDMDHENMFWYRQDPGLGLRLIYFSYDVKMKEKGDIPEGYSVSREKKERFSLILESASTNQTSMYLCASRPPGTGYYEQYFGPGTRLTVT.